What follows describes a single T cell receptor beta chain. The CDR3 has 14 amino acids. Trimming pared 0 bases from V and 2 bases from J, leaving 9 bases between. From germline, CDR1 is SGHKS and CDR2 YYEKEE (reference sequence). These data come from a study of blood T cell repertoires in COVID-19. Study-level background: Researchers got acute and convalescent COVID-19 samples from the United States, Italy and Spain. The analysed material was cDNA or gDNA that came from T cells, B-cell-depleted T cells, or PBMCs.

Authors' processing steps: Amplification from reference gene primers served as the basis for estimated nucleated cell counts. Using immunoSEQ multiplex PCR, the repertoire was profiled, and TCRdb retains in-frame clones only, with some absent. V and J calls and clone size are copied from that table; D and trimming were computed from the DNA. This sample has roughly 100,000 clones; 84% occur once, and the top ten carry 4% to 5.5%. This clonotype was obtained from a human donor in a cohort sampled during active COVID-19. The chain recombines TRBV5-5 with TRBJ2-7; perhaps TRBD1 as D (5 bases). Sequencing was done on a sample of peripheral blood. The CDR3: CASSLGAGPYEQYF. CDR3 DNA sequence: TGTGCCAGCAGCTTGGGGGCAGGGCCCTACGAGCAGTACTTC.